The next 30 T cell receptor beta chains were all read from a single sample in a study of shared clonotypes between healthy human individuals. TCRdb's copy holds only in-frame clones and misses some; the assay was immunoSEQ multiplex PCR. The data contain roughly 700,000 clones, 90% of them singletons. Sequences were obtained from memory CD8+ T cells from PBMCs. As for subset: CD45RO+ cells pooled with CCR7-negative TemRA cells. These receptors were collected from a man younger than 35 in good health. Some clones in this sample may be carry-over from other donors' samples.

The chain is built from TRBV7-9 and TRBJ2-5, with D tentatively TRBD1 (5 bases). Matching the DNA end better, TRBJ2-7 makes the J call doubtful. The CDR3 loop spans 12 amino acids. In germline, CDR1 is SEHNR, CDR2 FQNEAQ (reference sequence). As DNA, the CDR3 is TGTGCCAGCAGCGTGACAGTGGACGAGCAGTACTTC. Protein: CASSVTVDEQYF.

This clone has a handful of counts. J is TRBJ1-1 and V is TRBV7-3, with D possibly matching TRBD1 (5 bases). Germline-derived CDR1 and CDR2 are SGHTA and FQGTGA. The CDR3 has 14 residues. V lost 3 bases and J 0 bases, leaving 8 bases between the germline ends. CDR3 nucleotide sequence: TGTGCCAGCAGCTTTCGGACACTGAACACTGAAGCTTTCTTT. Protein: CASSFRTLNTEAFF.

The J gene is TRBJ2-1, the V gene TRBV5-5; TRBD2 matches at 10 bases. Germline CDR1 is SGHKS and CDR2 is YYEKEE (reference sequence). The CDR3 runs to 16 residues. V was pared by 0 bases and J by 8 bases, with 8 bases of the junction left unmatched. CDR3 in amino acids: CASSLASGSIIDEQFF. CDR3 nucleotides: TGTGCCAGCAGCTTGGCTAGCGGGAGTATTATCGATGAGCAGTTCTTC. The complete variable domain, with remaining parts taken from reference TRBV5-5 and TRBJ2-1, reads DAGVTQSPTHLIKTRGQQVTLRCSPISGHKSVSWYQQVLGQGPQFIFQYYEKEERGRGNFPDRFSARQFPNYSSELNVNALLLGDSALYLCASSLASGSIIDEQFFGPGTRLTVL.

J is TRBJ1-4 and V is TRBV7-9; no clear D. The germline V and J ends were trimmed by 1 base and 5 bases, with 14 bases remaining between them. Per the germline V gene, CDR1 is SEHNR and CDR2 is FQNEAQ (reference sequence). The CDR3 sequence is 16 residues long. The CDR3 DNA is TGTGCCAGCAGCTTAGTATCAGGAAAAGGGAATGAAAAACTGTTTTTT. Protein product: CASSLVSGKGNEKLFF.

This chain joins TRBV28 and TRBJ1-5; weak D call: TRBD1 (6 bases). Trimming took off 6 bases at V and 1 base at J, with 19 bases between the two ends. The CDR3 sequence is 17 residues long. CDR1 is MDHEN, CDR2 SYDVKM, per germline. The CDR3 sequence: CASRRKGGRLSNQPQHF. In nucleotides, the CDR3 is TGTGCCAGCAGACGAAAGGGGGGACGATTGAGCAATCAGCCCCAGCATTTT.

The rearrangement uses TRBV2 and TRBJ2-7; 10 bases match TRBD2. The J segment lost 4 bases and the V segment lost 3 bases, leaving 6 bases of the junction unmatched. Germline-derived CDR1 and CDR2 are SNHLY and FYNNEI. CDR3 size: 15 residues. The chain's CDR3 is CASSDPAGGPYEQYF. Here the CDR3 DNA reads TGTGCCAGCAGTGACCCAGCGGGAGGGCCTTACGAGCAGTACTTC.

Details on this clone: Other DNA sequences in this specimen translate into the identical CDR3. V is TRBV2 and J is TRBJ1-1; TRBD1 is a possible D gene (6 bases). The CDR3 is 12 residues long. The germline V and J ends were trimmed by 6 bases and 3 bases, with 8 bases remaining between them. Germline V gene sequence: CDR1 SNHLY, CDR2 FYNNEI. The CDR3 nucleotides read TGTGCCAGCAGAACAGGGTACACTGAAGCTTTCTTT. Translating it yields CASRTGYTEAFF.

The J gene is TRBJ2-5, the V gene TRBV11-3; 10 bases agree with TRBD1. The trim removed 4 bases at V and 0 bases at J, leaving 5 bases unmatched. Germline assignment: CDR1 SGHNT and CDR2 YENEEA. The CDR3 is made up of 16 amino acids. The DNA for the CDR3 is TGTGCCAGCAGCTCCCGACAGGGGGCGGACCAAGAGACCCAGTACTTC. It specifies CASSSRQGADQETQYF.

V gene TRBV5-1 combines with J gene TRBJ2-7; D may correspond to TRBD1 or TRBD2 (5 bases each). This CDR3 is built from 13 residues. The V gene's germline CDR1 is SGHRS and CDR2 YFSETQ. Trimming cost V 1 base and J 6 bases, with 11 bases left between them. The DNA for the CDR3 is TGCGCCAGCAGCTTGCTGAGGGGCGGCGAGCAGTACTTC. Amino acid sequence: CASSLLRGGEQYF.

The rearrangement uses TRBV11-2 and TRBJ1-2, with 10 bases lining up with TRBD1. Germline CDR1 and CDR2: SGHAT and FQNNGV. This CDR3 has 17 residues. The ends lost 3 bases at V and 4 bases at J; junction bases unmatched: 11. In DNA, the CDR3 is TGTGCCAGCAGCTTTGGTTCTGGGACAGGGGAGCTCTATGGCTACACCTTC. This encodes CASSFGSGTGELYGYTF.

For this clone: One end of the junction varies from germline; a read error may be responsible. The chain couples TRBV7-9 to TRBJ2-1; 7 bases agree with TRBD1. The CDR3 covers 12 residues. Germline lookup yields CDR1 SEHNR and CDR2 FQNEAQ (reference sequence). CDR3: CTGADIRNEQFF. CDR3 coding DNA: TGCACAGGGGCCGACATTCGAAATGAGCAGTTCTTC.

This sequence joins TRBV10-1 and TRBJ1-1, with a tentative D call TRBD1 (6 bases). With 6 bases removed from V and 3 bases from J, the gap between germline ends came to 14 bases. The CDR3 loop spans 14 amino acids. Germline values: CDR1 WNHNN, CDR2 SYGVQD (reference sequence). The CDR3 nucleotides are TGCGCCAGCAGATATACAGGGAGGGACACTGAAGCTTTCTTT. Translated: CASRYTGRDTEAFF.

The genes are TRBV18 and TRBJ1-5, with D possibly matching TRBD1 (5 bases). CDR1 is KGHSH and CDR2 is LQKENI in the germline V gene. The CDR3 has 16 amino acids. V lost 2 bases and J 0 bases, leaving 11 bases between the germline ends. The CDR3: CASSPTRGNSNQPQHF. In DNA, the CDR3 is TGTGCCAGCTCACCAACCCGGGGGAATAGCAATCAGCCCCAGCATTTT.

The chain has TRBV6-5 and TRBJ1-1, with 8 nucleotides matching TRBD1. This CDR3 contains 13 residues. With V trimmed by 6 bases and J by 2 bases, 2 bases remained unmatched. Per the germline V gene, CDR1 is MNHEY and CDR2 is SVGAGI. CDR3 bases: TGTGCCAGCAGGGCAGGGGGCAACACTGAAGCTTTCTTT. Its translation: CASRAGGNTEAFF.

The J gene is TRBJ2-3, the V gene TRBV27; D uncertain. The ends were cut back, 5 bases at V and 6 bases at J, with 15 bases in the middle. There are 14 residues in the CDR3. Germline CDR1 is MNHEY and CDR2 is SMNVEV (reference sequence). The CDR3 protein is CASSPHPPVDTQYF. For the CDR3, the DNA is TGTGCCAGCAGTCCCCACCCCCCGGTGGATACGCAGTATTTT.

This chain joins TRBV29-1 and TRBJ2-1; 7 positions match TRBD2. Looked up from germline, CDR1 is SQVTM and CDR2 is ANQGSEA. CDR3 length equals 13 residues. Trimming cost V 3 bases and J 5 bases; bases outside gene matches: 4. CDR3 protein: CSVDPLADNEQFF. CDR3 DNA sequence: TGCAGCGTTGATCCCCTAGCGGACAATGAGCAGTTCTTC.

The V gene is TRBV7-2, the J gene TRBJ2-3; D is unresolved. Trimming took 3 bases from V and 6 from J, leaving 13 bases between them. The length of the CDR3 is 14 residues. Germline V gene sequence: CDR1 SGHTA, CDR2 FQGNSA. The CDR3: CASSLGWNGDTQYF. CDR3 coding DNA: TGTGCCAGCAGCTTGGGGTGGAACGGGGATACGCAGTATTTT.

J is TRBJ2-1 and V is TRBV10-3; TRBD1 aligns across 10 bases. The CDR3 has 16 residues. V was pared by 3 bases and J by 4 bases, with 6 bases of the junction left unmatched. Germline V gives CDR1 ENHRY, CDR2 SYGVKD. CDR3 sequence: CAISDQTGGRYNEQFF. The DNA for the CDR3 is TGTGCCATCAGTGATCAGACAGGGGGCAGGTACAATGAGCAGTTCTTC.

This clone has just a few counts. Other nucleotide sequences in the sample specify the same CDR3. The chain links TRBV9 to TRBJ1-1; D unclear. V was trimmed by 0 bases and J by 1 base, leaving 7 bases between them. The CDR3 loop spans 14 amino acids. Germline V CDR1 and CDR2: SGDLS, YYNGEE. The DNA for the CDR3 is TGTGCCAGCAGCGTAGAAGGAGGGAACACTGAAGCTTTCTTT. As protein: CASSVEGGNTEAFF.

This rearrangement joins TRBV5-5 to TRBJ1-1; no clear D. The germline CDR1 and CDR2 sequences are SGHKS and YYEKEE (reference sequence). The CDR3 loop spans 14 amino acids. V dropped 1 base and J dropped 0 bases, with 7 bases sitting between them. The CDR3 loop reads CASSLYQVNTEAFF. The CDR3 DNA is TGTGCCAGCAGCTTGTATCAGGTGAACACTGAAGCTTTCTTT.

This chain uses TRBV19 with TRBJ2-7, with TRBD2 matching over 8 bases. V lost 5 bases and J lost 2; bases outside the gene matches: 5. The CDR3 length is 14 residues. Germline-derived CDR1 and CDR2 are LNHDA and SQIVND (reference sequence). The CDR3 region has the DNA TGTGCCAGTAGTTTCAGCGGGAGAGCCTACGAGCAGTACTTC. Residues: CASSFSGRAYEQYF.

V usage is TRBV28 and J usage is TRBJ1-1, with D perhaps matching TRBD1 (6 bases). The V end lost 8 bases, the J end lost 5 bases, and 24 bases lay between the germline ends. The length of the CDR3 is 16 residues. Per the germline V gene, CDR1 is MDHEN and CDR2 is SYDVKM. This chain's CDR3 is CASLGAGSEFRTEAFF. The CDR3 nucleotides are TGTGCCAGCCTGGGGGCGGGAAGCGAATTTAGGACTGAAGCTTTCTTT. Based on the CDR3 plus reference TRBV28 and TRBJ1-1, the full variable domain is DVKVTQSSRYLVKRTGEKVFLECVQDMDHENMFWYRQDPGLGLRLIYFSYDVKMKEKGDIPEGYSVSREKKERFSLILESASTNQTSMYLCASLGAGSEFRTEAFFGQGTRLTVV.

This clone was counted once. V and J are TRBV18 and TRBJ1-2; TRBD1 is a possible D gene (5 bases). This CDR3 comprises 15 residues. Germline V gene data show CDR1 as KGHSH and CDR2 as LQKENI. V was trimmed by 2 bases and J by 2 bases, leaving 12 bases between them. CDR3 amino acids: CASSPGGAHNYGYTF. DNA of the CDR3: TGTGCCAGCTCACCAGGAGGGGCCCACAACTATGGCTACACCTTC.

This clone appeared a single time. The chain employs TRBV2 and TRBJ2-3; D is unclear. V was pared by 9 bases and J by 4 bases, with 17 bases between. Germline V gives CDR1 SNHLY, CDR2 FYNNEI. This CDR3 region has 14 residues. CDR3 region: CARDGRQRSDTQYF. In nucleotides, the CDR3 is TGTGCCAGAGACGGACGCCAGAGGTCAGATACGCAGTATTTT.

The chain uses TRBV7-2 and TRBJ2-7; 8 bases are shared with TRBD1. Germline CDR1 is SGHTA and CDR2 is FQGNSA. The CDR3 runs to 14 residues. J gave up 4 bases and V 5 bases, and 7 bases lay outside the gene matches. For the CDR3, the DNA is TGTGCCAGCAGCCCCGGGACAGGTCGTTACGAGCAGTACTTC. As protein: CASSPGTGRYEQYF.

The J gene is TRBJ2-5, the V gene TRBV11-1, with D possibly being TRBD1 (6 bases). The V gene's germline CDR1 is SGHAT and CDR2 FQDESV (reference sequence). The CDR3 consists of 15 residues. Deletions cut 6 bases from V and 0 bases from J, with 14 bases between. The CDR3 DNA reads as TGTGCCAGCAGACAAACACAGGGCTACCAAGAGACCCAGTACTTC. Protein: CASRQTQGYQETQYF.

This chain joins TRBV5-6 and TRBJ1-5; no clear D gene. This CDR3 has 13 residues. Germline V gene data show CDR1 as SGHDT and CDR2 as YYEEEE. V lost 0 bases, J lost 9 bases, and 10 bases lay in between. The CDR3: CASSLGVIGPQHF. Written as DNA, the CDR3 is TGTGCCAGCAGCTTGGGCGTTATAGGGCCCCAGCATTTT.

The chain employs TRBV6-1 and TRBJ2-7; D may be TRBD1 or TRBD2 (5 bases each). The V end lost 3 bases, the J end lost 6 bases, and 15 bases lay between the germline ends. The germline V gene encodes CDR1 MNHNS and CDR2 SASEGT. The CDR3 has 14 amino acids. The CDR3: CASSDPGADPEQYF. As DNA, the CDR3 is TGTGCCAGCAGTGACCCCGGGGCCGACCCCGAGCAGTACTTC.

The genes are TRBV28 and TRBJ1-5; D gene unclear. Germline CDR1 MDHEN, CDR2 SYDVKM. Trimming removed 5 bases at V and 10 bases at J, with 9 bases between. The CDR3 totals 11 residues. For the CDR3, the DNA is TGTGCCAGCAGTACCACCCCTCCCCAGCATTTT. Translated, it gives CASSTTPPQHF. The full variable domain, in which reference TRBV28 and TRBJ1-5 provide the parts outside the CDR3, is DVKVTQSSRYLVKRTGEKVFLECVQDMDHENMFWYRQDPGLGLRLIYFSYDVKMKEKGDIPEGYSVSREKKERFSLILESASTNQTSMYLCASSTTPPQHFGDGTRLSIL.

A remark on this clone: At one of its ends the junction is not consistent with the germline gene, which may arise from a read error. The chain joins TRBV7-6 to TRBJ2-4; TRBD1 matches 12 bases. Germline CDR1 and CDR2: SGHVS and FNYEAQ. The CDR3 is made up of 15 amino acids. The CDR3 sequence is CASSTGQGARNIQYF. As DNA, the CDR3 is TGTGCCAGCAGCACGGGACAGGGGGCCAGAAACATTCAGTACTTC.